This entry is about one TCR beta chain. The antigen it binds to is not known. Per-base quality was not reported, and no clone a single base away is much larger than it. This record belongs to a study of Ad26.COV2.S vaccination and SARS-CoV-2 variants (dated by TCRdb to the early 2020s). For the wider study: Donors in the vaccine arm were drawn from COV1001, a multicentre, randomized, double-blind, placebo-controlled phase I-IIa trial testing Ad26.COV2.S in healthy adults. The TCR-sequenced set comprised approximately 30 samples: approximately 20 Ad26.COV2.S vaccine recipients, 5 placebo recipients and 8 SARS-CoV-2 convalescent individuals. Ad26.COV2.S was administered intramuscularly at a dose of 5x10^10 or 1x10^11 viral particles, either as one shot or as two shots given 56 days apart. TCRbeta repertoire sequencing was used to assess the specificity and breadth of SARS-CoV-2-reactive T cell receptors after Ad26.COV2.S vaccination. Investigators did not know the trial group allocation while performing experiments and assessing outcomes. Trial participants were randomized into five groups of five, in which low-dose or high-dose Ad26.COV2.S was given once or twice, or placebo was given on both occasions. Here is what the overall study found, with its caveats: Substantial breadth of spike-specific CD8+ and CD4+ T cell responses was reported after vaccination. The study was not powered for comparison of responses between vaccine doses or regimens. Vaccine and placebo recipients had similar non-spike TCR breadth, a finding consistent with the vaccine containing only spike. Higher spike-specific TCR breadth was observed in Ad26.COV2.S recipients than in placebo recipients (P = 0.0014). It was noted by the authors that total T cell responses may have been underestimated by the TCR breadth and depth analyses.

For this chain, trimming is 5 bases at the V end and 7 bases at the J end, and the number of junction bases without a gene match is 13. CDR1 PRHDT and CDR2 FYEKMQ are derived from the germline V gene (reference sequence). The CDR3 goes from the cysteine to the phenylalanine over 18 residues. The CDR3 DNA has 54 bases and is translated from base 1. The immunoSEQ Assay was used to sequence TCRbeta CDR3 regions. After extraction, genomic DNA underwent amplification by bias-controlled multiplex PCR, followed by high-throughput sequencing. In the authors' own workflow: To quantify the absolute abundance of every unique TCRbeta CDR3 region, sequences were collapsed and filtered. Usable DNA was measured by amplifying reference genes present in all nucleated cells, and TCRbeta template counts were normalized to that usable DNA to estimate T cell fraction. Repertoire TCRs were annotated as SARS-CoV-2-specific when V gene, CDR3 amino acid sequence and J gene were exactly matched to a known reactive TCR set. MIRA supplied the reference SARS-CoV-2 TCR set, which was filtered for enrichment in COVID-19-positive ImmuneCODE repertoires so that public or cross-reactive TCRs were removed. Based on the MIRA antigens, annotated TCRs were further analysed at the level of specific ORF or position within ORF. Breadth was defined as annotated unique rearrangements over total unique productive rearrangements; depth was the summed frequency of those rearrangements. TCR breadth was compared between groups using two-sided Wilcoxon rank-sum tests. Imported from immuneACCESS, the table was reduced by TCRdb to in-frame sequences with V and J called. These copies leave out some clones; in studies compared against another copy, an unresolved V gene accounts for under half, and the cause of the remainder is not known. That table furnishes V, J and clone size, whereas the DNA furnished D and trimming. This sample has 300,000 to 400,000 clones in its table, and around 84% of those were observed once. The top ten hold more than 1.5% of the sample.

The sample's treatment or condition label, in plain terms: 15 to 20 received Ad26.COV2.S at low or high dose, single or two shots; about 5 received placebo; per-sample allocation not given. Repertoires of vaccine and placebo recipients were sequenced from samples collected on day 63 after the first injection. Between 29 July and 7 August 2020, Cohort 1b enrolled some 25 adults aged 18-55 years at one site in Boston, USA. Ad26.COV2.S was a replication-incompetent adenovirus type 26 vector expressing a prefusion-stabilized SARS-CoV-2 spike protein from the original Wuhan strain. The sample was peripheral blood, taken in a trial of Ad26.COV2.S vaccine versus placebo. The chain is assembled from TRBV13 and TRBJ1-6; 11 of the junction bases match TRBD1. The clonotype originates from a person between 18 and 60 years old who received the Ad26.COV2.S COVID-19 vaccine or a placebo. The CDR3 corresponds to CASSTPYGQGARNSPLHF. At the DNA level, the sequence is TGTGCCAGCAGCACCCCGTATGGACAGGGGGCTCGGAATTCACCCCTCCACTTT.